The 24 T cell receptor beta chains listed next were all sequenced from one sample in a study. Clones were sequenced by immunoSEQ multiplex PCR, and TCRdb holds only the in-frame ones, with some missing. Found here are about 68,000 clones, over 85% of them singletons; the top ten hold around 4.6%. The source material was PBMCs. The receptors here all came from a man aged 40-49 years with rheumatoid arthritis.

The chain has TRBV6-5 and TRBJ2-1; 10 nucleotides match TRBD2. Per the germline V gene, CDR1 is MNHEY and CDR2 is SVGAGI. Trimming removed 6 bases from V and 7 bases from J; junction bases left unmatched: 9. CDR3 length: 15 amino acids. The DNA for the CDR3 is TGTGCCAGCAGGGCCTTCGGACTAGCGGTAAATGAGCAGTTCTTC. Encoded protein: CASRAFGLAVNEQFF.

As for this clone: The germline gene is not matched at one end of the junction; a read error may be the cause. The V gene is TRBV29-1, the J gene TRBJ1-1, with D hard to call. The CDR3 is 11 residues long. Germline CDR1 SQVTM, CDR2 ANQGSEA. For the CDR3, the DNA is TGCAGCGTTGAAGCTCGGTCAGGTGCGGTATTT. Its protein product is CSVEARSGAVF.

The chain is built from TRBV9 and TRBJ1-1; D perhaps matches TRBD1 (5 bases). The CDR3 has 14 amino acids. The V gene lost 0 bases and the J gene lost 6 bases, with 12 bases spanning the gap. Germline values: CDR1 SGDLS, CDR2 YYNGEE. The CDR3 DNA reads TGTGCCAGCAGCGTAGCGGGGGTCGCGGCTGAAGCTTTCTTT. This translates into CASSVAGVAAEAFF.

J is TRBJ2-7 and V is TRBV5-4; 12 nucleotides line up with TRBD2. This CDR3 contains 15 residues. Per the germline V gene, CDR1 is SGHNT and CDR2 is YYREEE (reference sequence). J lost 4 bases, V lost 4 bases, and 6 bases had no gene match. CDR3 protein: CASSHGLAGPYEQYF. Written as DNA, the CDR3 is TGTGCCAGCAGCCATGGACTAGCGGGACCATACGAGCAGTACTTC.

This clone was counted a single time. V and J are TRBV5-1 and TRBJ1-6; D remains ambiguous. Germline CDR1 is SGHRS and CDR2 is YFSETQ. This CDR3 is built from 13 residues. The V gene lost 4 bases and the J gene lost 10 bases, with 12 bases spanning the gap. In nucleotides, the CDR3 is TGCGCCAGCAGCCTCCATGGAGAATCACCCCTCCACTTT. Translation: CASSLHGESPLHF. Together with reference TRBV5-1 and TRBJ1-6, the CDR3 gives the full variable domain: KAGVTQTPRYLIKTRGQQVTLSCSPISGHRSVSWYQQTPGQGLQFLFEYFSETQRNKGNFPGRFSGRQFSNSRSEMNVSTLELGDSALYLCASSLHGESPLHFGNGTRLTVT.

The rearrangement uses TRBV7-9 and TRBJ2-7; weak D call: TRBD1 (6 bases). V lost 5 bases and J 3 bases, leaving 20 bases between the germline ends. CDR1 SEHNR and CDR2 FQNEAQ come from the germline V gene (reference sequence). The CDR3 is 16 amino acids. CDR3 in amino acids: CASSRRTARDHYEQYF. CDR3 sequence (DNA): TGTGCCAGCAGCCGCAGGACAGCTCGAGACCACTACGAGCAGTACTTC.

The chain is built from TRBV6-5 and TRBJ2-7; D remains unclear. Germline V gene lookup returns CDR1 MNHEY and CDR2 SVGAGI. The CDR3 covers 15 residues. V lost 2 bases and J 2 bases, leaving 13 bases between the germline ends. The CDR3 nucleotides are TGTGCCAGCAGTTACGGATATGATAGCACCTACGAGCAGTACTTC. It specifies CASSYGYDSTYEQYF.

The chain is built from TRBV7-3 and TRBJ2-1, with D possibly being TRBD1 (6 bases). Germline assignment: CDR1 SGHTA and CDR2 FQGTGA. The CDR3 is 18 amino acids. Trimming removed 5 bases at V and 2 bases at J, with 22 bases between. CDR3 protein: CASSPRARGFITYNEQFF. DNA for the CDR3: TGTGCCAGCAGCCCCAGGGCGAGGGGGTTTATTACCTACAATGAGCAGTTCTTC.

The chain recombines TRBV5-1 with TRBJ1-3, with D possibly being TRBD1 (5 bases). This CDR3 region has 17 residues. The ends were cut back, 4 bases at V and 1 base at J, with 18 bases in the middle. Germline CDR1 is SGHRS and CDR2 is YFSETQ. DNA for the CDR3: TGCGCCAGCAGCCCCGGACTCTCGTGGACATCTGGAAACACCATATATTTT. Protein product: CASSPGLSWTSGNTIYF.

The CDR3 region is CASAKTSGSPNAYEQYF. The CDR3 nucleotides are TGTGCCAGCGCAAAAACTAGCGGGAGTCCAAATGCCTACGAGCAGTACTTC. The J gene is TRBJ2-7, the V gene TRBV28, with TRBD2 matching 11 bases. Germline values: CDR1 MDHEN, CDR2 SYDVKM. V gave up 8 bases and J gave up 2 bases; unmatched junction bases: 14. This CDR3 region has 17 residues.

V gene TRBV6-5 combines with J gene TRBJ2-7; 12 nucleotides align to TRBD2. The CDR3 loop spans 14 amino acids. CDR1 and CDR2 from the germline V gene are MNHEY and SVGAGI. V shed 8 bases and J 2 bases; nucleotides not matched to a gene: 4. The CDR3 sequence is CASRRLAGAYEQYF. Written as DNA, the CDR3 is TGTGCCAGCCGCCGACTAGCGGGGGCCTACGAGCAGTACTTC.

The V gene is TRBV5-1, the J gene TRBJ1-2, with a tentative D call TRBD1 (5 bases). The V and J ends lost 4 bases and 2 bases respectively, with 9 bases between them. Germline values: CDR1 SGHRS, CDR2 YFSETQ. This CDR3 has 13 amino acids. The CDR3 DNA reads as TGCGCCAGCAGCCGAGGGGTAAACTATGGCTACACCTTC. Protein sequence: CASSRGVNYGYTF.

The chain recombines TRBV11-2 with TRBJ2-1; TRBD1 agrees at 7 bases. V lost 6 bases to trimming and J lost 13 bases; unmatched junction nucleotides: 12. CDR3 length: 13 amino acids. From germline, CDR1 is SGHAT and CDR2 FQNNGV. The CDR3 loop reads CASSRQGSLGQFF. The CDR3 DNA is TGTGCCAGCAGTCGACAGGGTTCTTTGGGACAGTTCTTC.

The V call is TRBV7-2, the J call TRBJ2-2, with TRBD2 matching 13 bases. The CDR3 loop spans 16 amino acids. The ends lost 3 bases at V and 4 bases at J; junction bases unmatched: 2. The germline gives CDR1 SGHTA, CDR2 FQGNSA. In nucleotides, the CDR3 is TGTGCCAGCAGCTTTGGACTAGCGGGAGTCACCGGGGAGCTGTTTTTT. This translates into CASSFGLAGVTGELFF.

This chain links TRBV19 with TRBJ2-7, with D perhaps given as TRBD1 or TRBD2 (5 bases each). The CDR3 is 14 amino acids. Germline loops: CDR1 LNHDA, CDR2 SQIVND (reference sequence). V was trimmed by 4 bases and J by 3 bases, leaving 13 bases between them. This CDR3 reads CASSTRDGDYEQYF. For the CDR3, the DNA is TGTGCCAGTAGTACTCGGGACGGGGACTACGAGCAGTACTTC.

The chain has TRBV5-4 and TRBJ1-1; 8 bases align to TRBD1. CDR3 length: 12 residues. V gave up 3 bases and J gave up 11 bases; unmatched junction bases: 6. The germline gives CDR1 SGHNT, CDR2 YYREEE (reference sequence). This CDR3 is CASSSPGTGAFF. In DNA form, the CDR3 reads TGTGCCAGCAGCTCGCCGGGGACAGGTGCTTTCTTT. The full variable domain, rest sourced from reference TRBV5-4 and TRBJ1-1, is ETGVTQSPTHLIKTRGQQVTLRCSSQSGHNTVSWYQQALGQGPQFIFQYYREEENGRGNFPPRFSGLQFPNYSSELNVNALELDDSALYLCASSSPGTGAFFGQGTRLTVV.

J is TRBJ2-1 and V is TRBV15, with 7 bases identical to TRBD2. CDR1 and CDR2 (germline): LNHNV, YYDKDF (reference sequence). This CDR3 contains 14 residues. V was clipped by 5 bases and J by 2 bases; unmatched bases: 3. The CDR3 sequence is CATSRAGAYNEQFF. In nucleotides, the CDR3 is TGTGCCACCAGCCGGGCGGGGGCCTACAATGAGCAGTTCTTC. Full variable domain (missing parts from reference TRBV15 and TRBJ2-1): DAMVIQNPRYQVTQFGKPVTLSCSQTLNHNVMYWYQQKSSQAPKLLFHYYDKDFNNEADTPDNFQSRRPNTSFCFLDIRSPGLGDTAMYLCATSRAGAYNEQFFGPGTRLTVL.

The chain uses TRBV9 and TRBJ2-3; 10 bases fit TRBD2. The CDR3 runs to 14 residues. Germline V gene data show CDR1 as SGDLS and CDR2 as YYNGEE. Trimming cost V 5 bases and J 3 bases; bases outside gene matches: 3. CDR3 amino acids: CASREREGTDTQYF. CDR3 nucleotides: TGTGCCAGCAGAGAGCGGGAGGGGACAGATACGCAGTATTTT.

This chain links TRBV9 with TRBJ1-4; 7 nucleotides line up with TRBD1. V shed 3 bases, J shed 7 bases, and the junction held 6 bases outside the gene matches. Germline CDR1 is SGDLS and CDR2 is YYNGEE. The CDR3 loop spans 14 amino acids. CDR3 residues: CASSGQGKGEKLFF. DNA for the CDR3: TGTGCCAGCAGCGGACAGGGAAAGGGTGAAAAACTGTTTTTT.

The CDR3 DNA sequence: TGTGCCAGCAGCAGTAGGGACTCCTACGAGCAGTACTTC. Its translation: CASSSRDSYEQYF. The chain is built from TRBV7-3 and TRBJ2-7; D call uncertain. Germline V lookup: CDR1 SGHTA, CDR2 FQGTGA. The CDR3 is made up of 13 amino acids. Trimming stripped 5 bases from V and 0 bases from J, with 8 bases between.

The chain recombines TRBV19 with TRBJ2-5; D is unclear. Trimming pared 7 bases from V and 1 base from J, leaving 16 bases between. CDR3 length: 15 amino acids. Per germline, CDR1 LNHDA and CDR2 SQIVND (reference sequence). CDR3 in amino acids: CASTPGRSRQETQYF. Here the CDR3 DNA reads TGTGCCAGTACTCCGGGTAGAAGTCGCCAAGAGACCCAGTACTTC.

The V call is TRBV28, the J call TRBJ2-7; tentative D call: TRBD1 (5 bases). The length of the CDR3 is 15 residues. Germline assignment: CDR1 MDHEN and CDR2 SYDVKM. The V and J ends lost 3 bases and 4 bases respectively, with 16 bases between them. The CDR3 reads CASSFQTAGFYEQYF. The CDR3 region has the DNA TGTGCCAGCAGTTTTCAGACAGCTGGGTTTTACGAGCAGTACTTC.

The chain has TRBV24-1 and TRBJ2-3; D is unresolved. The CDR3 has 12 amino acids. The V gene lost 7 bases and the J gene lost 0 bases, with 4 bases spanning the gap. The germline CDR1 and CDR2 sequences are KGHDR and SFDVKD. CDR3 residues: CATSGSTDTQYF. The CDR3 bases are TGTGCCACCAGCGGGAGCACAGATACGCAGTATTTT.

The chain links TRBV6-5 to TRBJ2-7, with 10 bases aligning to TRBD1. Germline CDR1 MNHEY, CDR2 SVGAGI. The V gene end was trimmed by 6 bases and the J gene end by 4 bases; junction bases not matched to a gene: 6. The CDR3 is 14 amino acids. The CDR3 DNA reads TGTGCCAGCAGCCGACAGGGGGCGATTTACGAGCAGTACTTC. This encodes CASSRQGAIYEQYF.